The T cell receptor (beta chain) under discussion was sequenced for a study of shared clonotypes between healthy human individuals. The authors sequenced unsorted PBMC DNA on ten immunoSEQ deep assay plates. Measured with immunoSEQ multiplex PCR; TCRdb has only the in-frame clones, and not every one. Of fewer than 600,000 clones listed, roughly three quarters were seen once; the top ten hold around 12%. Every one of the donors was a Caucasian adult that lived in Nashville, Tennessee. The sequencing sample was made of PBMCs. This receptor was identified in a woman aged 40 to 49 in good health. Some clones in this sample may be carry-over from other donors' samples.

CDR3 loop: CASSLGSNEKLFF. In DNA form, the CDR3 reads TGCGCCAGCAGCTTGGGATCGAATGAAAAACTGTTTTTT. V and J are TRBV5-1 and TRBJ1-4; no reliable D call. The V end was cut by 0 bases, the J end by 5 bases, with 5 bases between. The CDR3 totals 13 residues. Per the germline V gene, CDR1 is SGHRS and CDR2 is YFSETQ.